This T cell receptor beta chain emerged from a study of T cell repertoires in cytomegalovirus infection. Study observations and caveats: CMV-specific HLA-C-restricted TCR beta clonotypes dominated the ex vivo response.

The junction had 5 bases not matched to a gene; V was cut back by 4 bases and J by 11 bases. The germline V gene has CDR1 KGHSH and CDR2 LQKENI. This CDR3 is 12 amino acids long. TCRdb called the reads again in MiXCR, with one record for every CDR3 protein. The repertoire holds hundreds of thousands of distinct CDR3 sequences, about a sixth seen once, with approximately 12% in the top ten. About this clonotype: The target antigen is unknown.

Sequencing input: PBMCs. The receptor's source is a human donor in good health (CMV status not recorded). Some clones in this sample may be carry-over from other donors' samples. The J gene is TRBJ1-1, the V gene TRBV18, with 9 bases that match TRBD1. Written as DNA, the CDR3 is TGTGCCAGCTCACTGGGACAGGGATCGGCTTTCTTT. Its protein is CASSLGQGSAFF.